The 16 T cell receptor beta chains reported below all come from one sample, sequenced in a study of cytomegalovirus exposure and HLA in healthy donors. Measured with immunoSEQ multiplex PCR; TCRdb has only the in-frame clones, and not every one. The sample lists about 57,000 clones; more than 80% were seen once. What was sequenced was PBMCs. Receptor source: a woman aged 18-29 years in good health and CMV-seronegative.

This clone was recorded once. J is TRBJ2-5 and V is TRBV7-2, with 12 bases identical to TRBD2. The CDR3 extends over 15 amino acids. CDR1 is SGHTA, CDR2 FQGNSA, per germline. V trimming: 6 bases; J trimming: 4 bases; junction bases outside the gene matches: 6. The CDR3 reads CASSLAGGRSETQYF. The CDR3 region has the DNA TGTGCCAGCAGTCTAGCGGGGGGGCGTTCAGAGACCCAGTACTTC.

The chain has TRBV6-1 and TRBJ1-5; D gene unclear. The CDR3 contains 17 residues. Germline lookup yields CDR1 MNHNS and CDR2 SASEGT. Trimming stripped 3 bases from V and 1 base from J, with 16 bases between. This CDR3 reads CASSEGRRRPSNQPQHF. CDR3 nucleotide sequence: TGTGCCAGCAGTGAGGGCAGGCGTCGACCGAGCAATCAGCCCCAGCATTTT.

This clone was observed a handful of times. The J gene is TRBJ2-3, the V gene TRBV4-1; 11 bases are shared with TRBD1. V lost 3 bases to trimming and J lost 2 bases; unmatched junction nucleotides: 7. The CDR3 extends over 17 amino acids. Germline CDR1 reads MGHRA; CDR2 reads YSYEKL. CDR3 protein: CASSHTRTGGVTDTQYF. The CDR3 DNA reads TGCGCCAGCAGCCACACCCGGACAGGGGGCGTCACAGATACGCAGTATTTT.

The gene calls are TRBV7-6 and TRBJ2-5, with TRBD1 matching over 7 bases. The CDR3 totals 14 residues. The germline V gene encodes CDR1 SGHVS and CDR2 FNYEAQ. V shed 4 bases, J shed 5 bases, and the junction held 7 bases outside the gene matches. CDR3 region: CASSYNRGGETQYF. CDR3 in DNA: TGTGCCAGCAGCTATAACAGGGGCGGCGAGACCCAGTACTTC.

V usage is TRBV11-3 and J usage is TRBJ2-1; 10 bases map to TRBD2. V lost 4 bases, J lost 5 bases, and 17 bases stayed unmatched. The CDR3 is made up of 19 amino acids. The germline gives CDR1 SGHNT, CDR2 YENEEA. The CDR3 DNA follows: TGTGCCAGCAGCTCCGATCGACCAGAACTAGCGGGGACCCACAATGAGCAGTTCTTC. It specifies CASSSDRPELAGTHNEQFF.

The chain couples TRBV7-6 to TRBJ1-4; weak D call: TRBD1 (6 bases). V dropped 1 base and J dropped 5 bases, with 20 bases sitting between them. This CDR3 has 18 amino acids. CDR1 SGHVS and CDR2 FNYEAQ come from the germline V gene. The CDR3 DNA is TGTGCCAGCAGCTTAGAGGCCGCCAGAAGACAGGAAAATGAAAAACTGTTTTTT. Translation: CASSLEAARRQENEKLFF.

This clone was detected once. The chain uses TRBV12-5 and TRBJ2-3; 9 bases are shared with TRBD1. The CDR3 runs 17 residues. Germline V gene data show CDR1 as LGHNT and CDR2 as FRNRAP. V gave up 2 bases and J gave up 4 bases; unmatched junction bases: 10. The CDR3, as DNA: TGTGCTAGTGGTTTGACGCCAGGACAGGGGAGGGCAGATACGCAGTATTTT. Translated: CASGLTPGQGRADTQYF.

The genes are TRBV27 and TRBJ1-1; 8 nucleotides align to TRBD1. CDR1 is MNHEY and CDR2 is SMNVEV in the germline V gene (reference sequence). The CDR3 contains 15 residues. Trimming removed 6 bases from V and 8 bases from J; junction bases left unmatched: 14. The DNA for the CDR3 is TGTGCCAGCAGCAAACCCGGACAGGGCACCTCCGAAGCTTTCTTT. Its translation is CASSKPGQGTSEAFF.

The chain is built from TRBV28 and TRBJ2-3; D is possibly TRBD1 (5 bases). The V gene's germline CDR1 is MDHEN and CDR2 SYDVKM. V was clipped by 6 bases and J by 1 base, with 17 bases between them. This CDR3 spans 16 amino acids. Here the CDR3 reads CASRLMDATGTDTQYF. The CDR3 DNA follows: TGTGCCAGCAGGCTAATGGACGCGACAGGCACAGATACGCAGTATTTT. The variable domain in full, with the rest retrieved from reference TRBV28 and TRBJ2-3, is DVKVTQSSRYLVKRTGEKVFLECVQDMDHENMFWYRQDPGLGLRLIYFSYDVKMKEKGDIPEGYSVSREKKERFSLILESASTNQTSMYLCASRLMDATGTDTQYFGPGTRLTVL.

The DNA of the CDR3 is TGTGCCAGTAGTCCTAGGGGGACTAGCGGAGCCTACGAGCAGTACTTC. This translates into CASSPRGTSGAYEQYF. The chain uses TRBV19 and TRBJ2-7; 11 positions agree with TRBD2. The V gene's germline CDR1 is LNHDA and CDR2 SQIVND (reference sequence). This CDR3 is 16 amino acids long. The ends lost 5 bases at V and 2 bases at J; junction bases unmatched: 8.

This sequence joins TRBV13 and TRBJ2-1, with D possibly matching TRBD1 (6 bases). With 5 bases removed from V and 0 bases from J, the gap between germline ends came to 11 bases. CDR1 is PRHDT and CDR2 is FYEKMQ in the germline V gene (reference sequence). The CDR3 consists of 15 residues. The CDR3: CASSRTTGSYNEQFF. CDR3 DNA sequence: TGTGCCAGCAGCAGAACGACAGGCTCCTACAATGAGCAGTTCTTC.

The V call is TRBV6-1, the J call TRBJ2-1; tentatively, D is TRBD2 (5 bases). CDR1 and CDR2 (germline): MNHNS, SASEGT. The V and J ends lost 5 bases and 1 base respectively, with 9 bases between them. The CDR3 has 14 amino acids. In DNA, the CDR3 is TGTGCCAGCAGTTTCCGGGGATCCTACAATGAGCAGTTCTTC. Translation gives CASSFRGSYNEQFF.

The chain recombines TRBV15 with TRBJ2-3; 9 bases align to TRBD2. The CDR3 runs to 15 residues. CDR1 is LNHNV, CDR2 YYDKDF, per germline (reference sequence). Unmatched junction bases numbered 2, after V lost 1 base and J lost 3 bases. The CDR3 DNA reads as TGTGCCACCAGCAGAGGGACTAGCGAGACAGATACGCAGTATTTT. Protein: CATSRGTSETDTQYF.

The CDR3 sequence: CASSQVAGGVSEQFF. As DNA, the CDR3 is TGTGCCAGCAGCCAAGTAGCGGGAGGGGTTTCTGAGCAGTTCTTC. The V gene is TRBV14, the J gene TRBJ2-1; 11 bases align to TRBD2. The CDR3 extends over 15 amino acids. Germline CDR1 and CDR2: SGHDN and FVKESK. Unmatched junction bases numbered 5, after V lost 1 base and J lost 9 bases.

The rearrangement joins TRBV9 to TRBJ2-7; 12 bases match TRBD1. The CDR3 covers 15 residues. J gave up 3 bases and V 2 bases, and 3 bases lay outside the gene matches. Looked up from germline, CDR1 is SGDLS and CDR2 is YYNGEE. The CDR3 spells CASSVGTGGNYEQYF. In DNA, the CDR3 is TGTGCCAGCAGCGTCGGGACAGGGGGCAACTACGAGCAGTACTTC.

This rearrangement joins TRBV5-5 to TRBJ1-2, with D perhaps TRBD1 (5 bases). CDR1 and CDR2 from the germline V gene are SGHKS and YYEKEE (reference sequence). CDR3 length: 16 residues. V lost 3 bases, J lost 0 bases, and 15 bases lay in between. Here the CDR3 DNA reads TGTGCCAGCAGCTACGGACAAGCCCTATCTAACTATGGCTACACCTTC. Translating gives CASSYGQALSNYGYTF.